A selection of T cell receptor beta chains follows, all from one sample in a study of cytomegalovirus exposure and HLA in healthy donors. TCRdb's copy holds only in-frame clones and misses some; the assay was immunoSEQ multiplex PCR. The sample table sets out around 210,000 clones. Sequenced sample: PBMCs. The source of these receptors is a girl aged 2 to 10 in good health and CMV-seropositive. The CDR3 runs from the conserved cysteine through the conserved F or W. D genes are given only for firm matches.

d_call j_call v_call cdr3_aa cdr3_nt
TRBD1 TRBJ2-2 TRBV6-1 CASSGGQGGAGELFF TGTGCCAGCAGTGGAGGACAGGGGGGGGCCGGGGAGCTGTTTTTT
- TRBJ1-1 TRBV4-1 CASSQSRDTYTEAFF TGCGCCAGCAGCCAAAGCCGGGACACCTACACTGAAGCTTTCTTT
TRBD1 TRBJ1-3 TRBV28 CASSFRQGSGNTIYF TGTGCCAGCAGTTTCCGACAGGGATCTGGAAACACCATATATTTT
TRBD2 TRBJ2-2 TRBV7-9 CASSLSAGGHTGELFF TGTGCCAGCAGCTTGTCGGCGGGAGGGCACACCGGGGAGCTGTTTTTT
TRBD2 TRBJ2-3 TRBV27 CASSARWGGARGTSGKDTQYF TGTGCCAGCAGTGCCCGATGGGGGGGAGCAAGAGGGACTAGCGGGAAAGATACGCAGTATTTT
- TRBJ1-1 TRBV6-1 CATFRRPATEAFF TGTGCCACCTTCAGGAGGCCAGCCACTGAAGCTTTCTTT
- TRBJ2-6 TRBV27 CASSSRPSTETGANVLTF TGTGCCAGCAGTTCCCGCCCCTCGACAGAAACTGGGGCCAACGTCCTGACTTTC
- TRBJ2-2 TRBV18 CASSPEAANTGELFF TGTGCCAGCTCACCCGAGGCCGCGAACACCGGGGAGCTGTTTTTT
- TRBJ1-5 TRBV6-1 CASSESTPNRPQHF TGTGCCAGCAGTGAAAGTACACCAAATCGGCCCCAGCATTTT
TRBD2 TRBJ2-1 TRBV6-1 CASGSGRGNEQFF TGTGCCAGCGGAAGCGGGAGAGGTAATGAGCAGTTCTTC
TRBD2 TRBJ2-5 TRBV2 CASGAGYQETQYF TGTGCCAGCGGAGCGGGGTACCAAGAGACCCAGTACTTC
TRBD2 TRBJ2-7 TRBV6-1 CASSEEFFGGVTSIRDYEQYF TGTGCCAGCAGTGAAGAGTTTTTCGGTGGGGTGACTAGCATTCGAGACTACGAGCAGTACTTC
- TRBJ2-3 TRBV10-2 CASKGRAVDTQYF TGCGCCAGCAAGGGCAGGGCAGTGGATACGCAGTATTTT
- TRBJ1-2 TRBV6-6 CASRPNADTTNYGYTF TGTGCCAGCAGACCTAATGCGGACACCACTAACTATGGCTACACCTTC
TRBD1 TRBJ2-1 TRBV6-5 CASGQGRAREQFF TGTGCCAGCGGACAGGGGCGAGCAAGAGAGCAGTTCTTC
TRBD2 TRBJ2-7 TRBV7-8 CASSHQEIPGLAGDYEQYF TGTGCCAGCAGCCACCAAGAGATTCCGGGACTAGCGGGAGACTACGAGCAGTACTTC